A selection of T cell receptor beta chains follows, all from one sample in a study of shared clonotypes between healthy human individuals. Sequenced by immunoSEQ multiplex PCR; TCRdb stores in-frame clones only, minus some. The top ten clones hold roughly 1.8% of a sample with around 2.1 million clones, approximately 94% of them seen once. The sequencing input was naive CD8+ T cells from PBMCs. The receptors were gathered from a man aged 18 to 29 in good health. Some clones in this sample may be carry-over from other donors' samples. The CDR3 runs from the conserved cysteine through the conserved F or W. The D gene is left open where the match is weak. Clone size is not always given. Where it is, it says once, few, many or a class for expanded clones.

d_gene: TRBD2; abundance: NA; v_gene: TRBV27; j_gene: TRBJ2-7; CDR3aa: CASTPFGGSGYEQYF; CDR3nt: TGTGCCAGCACTCCCTTCGGGGGGTCGGGCTACGAGCAGTACTTC
d_gene: NA; abundance: NA; v_gene: TRBV27; j_gene: TRBJ2-1; CDR3aa: CASRLRGSSYNEQFF; CDR3nt: TGTGCCAGCAGACTTCGAGGGAGCTCCTACAATGAGCAGTTCTTC
d_gene: TRBD2; abundance: once; v_gene: TRBV5-4; j_gene: TRBJ2-7; CDR3aa: CASSSGLAGNYEQYF; CDR3nt: TGTGCCAGCAGCTCCGGACTAGCGGGAAACTACGAGCAGTACTTC
d_gene: NA; abundance: NA; v_gene: TRBV27; j_gene: TRBJ1-3; CDR3aa: CASSGVSSGNTIYF; CDR3nt: TGTGCCAGCAGTGGGGTTAGCTCTGGAAACACCATATATTTT
d_gene: TRBD1; abundance: once; v_gene: TRBV27; j_gene: TRBJ2-2; CDR3aa: CASSPLDRGYAGELFF; CDR3nt: TGTGCCAGCAGTCCCTTGGACAGGGGTTACGCCGGGGAGCTGTTTTTT
d_gene: NA; abundance: once; v_gene: TRBV2; j_gene: TRBJ1-2; CDR3aa: CASSEAGESYGYTF; CDR3nt: TGTGCCAGCAGTGAAGCAGGGGAGTCGTATGGCTACACCTTC
d_gene: NA; abundance: NA; v_gene: TRBV10-3; j_gene: TRBJ1-1; CDR3aa: CAISGSEYRLTVGNTEAFF; CDR3nt: TGTGCCATCAGTGGATCAGAGTATCGGTTGACCGTGGGGAACACTGAAGCTTTCTTT
d_gene: NA; abundance: NA; v_gene: TRBV7-9; j_gene: TRBJ2-5; CDR3aa: CASSPNSVTETQYF; CDR3nt: TGTGCCAGCAGCCCGAACTCTGTAACGGAGACCCAGTACTTC
d_gene: TRBD2; abundance: once; v_gene: TRBV28; j_gene: TRBJ2-1; CDR3aa: CASSFELAEYNEQFF; CDR3nt: TGTGCCAGCAGTTTTGAACTAGCGGAATACAATGAGCAGTTCTTC
d_gene: NA; abundance: NA; v_gene: TRBV7-9; j_gene: TRBJ2-7; CDR3aa: CASSPRTDEQYF; CDR3nt: TGTGCCAGCAGCCCCCGGACAGACGAGCAGTACTTC
d_gene: NA; abundance: NA; v_gene: TRBV5-4; j_gene: TRBJ1-2; CDR3aa: CASSSPTRGHPGYTF; CDR3nt: TGTGCCAGCAGCTCCCCCACGAGGGGCCATCCTGGCTACACCTTC
d_gene: TRBD2; abundance: NA; v_gene: TRBV12-5; j_gene: TRBJ2-1; CDR3aa: CASGLVNGRASYNEQFF; CDR3nt: TGTGCTAGTGGTTTGGTAAACGGGAGGGCCAGTTACAATGAGCAGTTCTTC
d_gene: TRBD2; abundance: NA; v_gene: TRBV19; j_gene: TRBJ2-1; CDR3aa: CASSPGLAGEGDNEQFF; CDR3nt: TGTGCCAGTAGCCCGGGACTAGCGGGAGAAGGGGACAATGAGCAGTTCTTC
d_gene: TRBD2; abundance: once; v_gene: TRBV29-1; j_gene: TRBJ2-1; CDR3aa: CSVDISGRMVNEQFF; CDR3nt: TGCAGCGTTGACATAAGCGGGAGGATGGTTAATGAGCAGTTCTTC
d_gene: NA; abundance: NA; v_gene: TRBV7-2; j_gene: TRBJ2-5; CDR3aa: CASSLVRHKETQYF; CDR3nt: TGTGCCAGCAGCTTAGTACGGCATAAAGAGACCCAGTACTTC
d_gene: TRBD1; abundance: NA; v_gene: TRBV7-9; j_gene: TRBJ1-4; CDR3aa: CASTQTGMSNEKLFF; CDR3nt: TGTGCCAGCACCCAGACAGGGATGTCTAATGAAAAACTGTTTTTT
d_gene: TRBD1; abundance: NA; v_gene: TRBV28; j_gene: TRBJ2-7; CDR3aa: CASRQGALEQYF; CDR3nt: TGTGCCAGCAGACAGGGGGCGCTTGAGCAGTACTTC
d_gene: NA; abundance: NA; v_gene: TRBV28; j_gene: TRBJ1-1; CDR3aa: CASSQQEDTEAFF; CDR3nt: TGTGCCAGCAGCCAACAGGAAGACACTGAAGCTTTCTTT
d_gene: NA; abundance: NA; v_gene: TRBV7-2; j_gene: TRBJ2-6; CDR3aa: CASSLVPVPSSGANVLTF; CDR3nt: TGTGCCAGCAGCTTGGTTCCAGTTCCGAGCTCTGGGGCCAACGTCCTGACTTTC
d_gene: TRBD1; abundance: NA; v_gene: TRBV9; j_gene: TRBJ2-2; CDR3aa: CASSLRTGGTGELFF; CDR3nt: TGTGCCAGCAGCCTACGGACAGGGGGCACCGGGGAGCTGTTTTTT
d_gene: NA; abundance: NA; v_gene: TRBV11-2; j_gene: TRBJ2-3; CDR3aa: CASSLREWSTDTQYF; CDR3nt: TGTGCCAGCAGCTTACGGGAGTGGAGCACAGATACGCAGTATTTT
d_gene: NA; abundance: NA; v_gene: TRBV5-4; j_gene: TRBJ1-1; CDR3aa: CASSLGRPDEAFF; CDR3nt: TGTGCCAGCAGCTTGGGGAGACCAGATGAAGCTTTCTTT
d_gene: NA; abundance: NA; v_gene: TRBV7-9; j_gene: TRBJ2-5; CDR3aa: CASALGAETQYF; CDR3nt: TGTGCCAGCGCGTTAGGGGCGGAGACCCAGTACTTC
d_gene: NA; abundance: NA; v_gene: TRBV7-9; j_gene: TRBJ1-3; CDR3aa: CASSTTAGLSGNTIYF; CDR3nt: TGTGCCAGCAGCACGACGGCTGGCCTCTCTGGAAACACCATATATTTT
d_gene: TRBD1; abundance: NA; v_gene: TRBV9; j_gene: TRBJ2-4; CDR3aa: CASTPGTGQNIQYF; CDR3nt: TGTGCCAGTACTCCCGGGACAGGGCAAAACATTCAGTACTTC
d_gene: NA; abundance: NA; v_gene: TRBV10-3; j_gene: TRBJ2-7; CDR3aa: CAIRDTQGVPYEQYF; CDR3nt: TGTGCCATCAGAGATACCCAGGGAGTACCCTACGAGCAGTACTTC
d_gene: NA; abundance: once; v_gene: TRBV27; j_gene: TRBJ2-2; CDR3aa: CASRISTRVIAGELFF; CDR3nt: TGTGCCAGCAGGATATCCACCAGGGTGATCGCCGGGGAGCTGTTTTTT
d_gene: TRBD2; abundance: NA; v_gene: TRBV29-1; j_gene: TRBJ2-1; CDR3aa: CSGTPGREHEQFF; CDR3nt: TGCAGCGGTACCCCGGGGAGGGAGCATGAGCAGTTCTTC
d_gene: TRBD1; abundance: NA; v_gene: TRBV7-9; j_gene: TRBJ1-6; CDR3aa: CASRAGTGGNSPLHF; CDR3nt: TGTGCCAGCAGGGCCGGGACAGGGGGAAATTCACCCCTCCACTTT
d_gene: NA; abundance: NA; v_gene: TRBV30; j_gene: TRBJ2-7; CDR3aa: CAWTVGQNEQYF; CDR3nt: TGTGCCTGGACCGTCGGGCAAAACGAGCAGTACTTC
d_gene: TRBD2; abundance: NA; v_gene: TRBV11-3; j_gene: TRBJ2-3; CDR3aa: CASSLAGTSSTDTQYF; CDR3nt: TGTGCCAGCAGCTTAGCCGGGACTAGCAGCACAGATACGCAGTATTTT
d_gene: NA; abundance: NA; v_gene: TRBV11-2; j_gene: TRBJ2-2; CDR3aa: CASSLESTGELFF; CDR3nt: TGTGCCAGCAGCTTAGAAAGCACCGGGGAGCTGTTTTTT
d_gene: TRBD2; abundance: NA; v_gene: TRBV28; j_gene: TRBJ2-5; CDR3aa: CASTRGLAGLETQYF; CDR3nt: TGTGCCAGCACCCGAGGACTAGCGGGATTGGAGACCCAGTACTTC
d_gene: NA; abundance: NA; v_gene: TRBV6-1; j_gene: TRBJ2-1; CDR3aa: CASEVYSYNEQFF; CDR3nt: TGTGCCAGCGAGGTATACTCCTACAATGAGCAGTTCTTC
d_gene: NA; abundance: NA; v_gene: TRBV4-3; j_gene: TRBJ2-7; CDR3aa: CASSRLTGSYEQYF; CDR3nt: TGCGCCAGCAGCCGATTAACAGGCTCCTACGAGCAGTACTTC
d_gene: NA; abundance: NA; v_gene: TRBV11-1; j_gene: TRBJ1-2; CDR3aa: CASSLLDGGYGYTF; CDR3nt: TGTGCCAGCAGCCTGTTGGATGGGGGCTATGGCTACACCTTC
d_gene: TRBD1; abundance: few; v_gene: TRBV18; j_gene: TRBJ2-7; CDR3aa: CASSPPTTGGPAAHEQYF; CDR3nt: TGTGCCAGCTCACCACCAACGACAGGGGGTCCCGCCGCCCACGAGCAGTACTTC